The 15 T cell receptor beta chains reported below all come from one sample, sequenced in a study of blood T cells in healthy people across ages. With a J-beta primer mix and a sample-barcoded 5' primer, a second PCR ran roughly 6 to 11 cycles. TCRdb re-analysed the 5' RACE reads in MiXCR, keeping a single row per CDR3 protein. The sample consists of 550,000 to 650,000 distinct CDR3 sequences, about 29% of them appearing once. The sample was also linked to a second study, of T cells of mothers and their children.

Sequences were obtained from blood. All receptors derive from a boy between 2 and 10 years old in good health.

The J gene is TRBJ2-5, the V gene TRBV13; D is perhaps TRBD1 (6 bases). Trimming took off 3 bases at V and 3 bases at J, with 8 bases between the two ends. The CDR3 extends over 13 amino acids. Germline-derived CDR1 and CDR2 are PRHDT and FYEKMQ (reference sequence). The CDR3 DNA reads TGTGCCAGCAGCTTCTACAGGGAAGAGACCCAGTACTTC. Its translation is CASSFYREETQYF.

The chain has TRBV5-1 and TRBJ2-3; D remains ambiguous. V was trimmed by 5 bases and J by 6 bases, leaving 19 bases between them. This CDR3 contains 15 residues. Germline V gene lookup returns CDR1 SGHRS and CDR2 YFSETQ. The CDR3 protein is CASRRWGSAEDTQYF. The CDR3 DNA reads TGCGCCAGCAGGAGGTGGGGATCGGCGGAGGATACGCAGTATTTT.

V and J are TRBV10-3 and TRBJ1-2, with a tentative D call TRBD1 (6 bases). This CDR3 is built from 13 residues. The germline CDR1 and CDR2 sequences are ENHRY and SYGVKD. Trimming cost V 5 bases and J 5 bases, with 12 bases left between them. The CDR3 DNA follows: TGTGCCATCAGTCCAGGGGCAGAATATGGCTACACCTTC. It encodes CAISPGAEYGYTF.

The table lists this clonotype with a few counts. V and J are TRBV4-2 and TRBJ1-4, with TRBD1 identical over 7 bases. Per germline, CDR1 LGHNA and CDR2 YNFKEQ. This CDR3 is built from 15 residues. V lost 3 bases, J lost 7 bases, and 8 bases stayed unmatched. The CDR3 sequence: CASSQETGRGEKLFF. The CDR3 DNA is TGTGCCAGCAGCCAGGAGACAGGGCGGGGTGAAAAACTGTTTTTT.

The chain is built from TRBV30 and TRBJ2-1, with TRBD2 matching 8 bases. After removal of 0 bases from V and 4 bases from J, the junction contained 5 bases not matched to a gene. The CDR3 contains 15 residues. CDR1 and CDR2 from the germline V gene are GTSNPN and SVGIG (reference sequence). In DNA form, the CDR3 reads TGTGCCTGGAGTGTAACCGGGACTAGGTACAATGAGCAGTTCTTC. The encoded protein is CAWSVTGTRYNEQFF. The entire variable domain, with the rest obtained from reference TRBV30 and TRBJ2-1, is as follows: SQTIHQWPATLVQPVGSPLSLECTVEGTSNPNLYWYRQAAGRGLQLLFYSVGIGQISSEVPQNLSASRPQDRQFILSSKKLLLSDSGFYLCAWSVTGTRYNEQFFGPGTRLTVL.

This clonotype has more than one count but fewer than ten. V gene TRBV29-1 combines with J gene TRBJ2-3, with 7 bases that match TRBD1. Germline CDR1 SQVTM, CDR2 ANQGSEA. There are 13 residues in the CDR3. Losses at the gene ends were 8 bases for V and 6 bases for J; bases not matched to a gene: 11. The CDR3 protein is CSSDRALMDTQYF. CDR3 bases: TGCAGCTCCGACAGGGCCCTCATGGATACGCAGTATTTT.

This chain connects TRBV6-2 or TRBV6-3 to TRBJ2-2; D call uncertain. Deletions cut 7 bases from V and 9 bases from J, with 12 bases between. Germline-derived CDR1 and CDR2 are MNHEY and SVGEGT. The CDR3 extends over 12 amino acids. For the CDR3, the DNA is TGTGCCAGCACGGCTTCGACGAGGGAGCTGTTTTTT. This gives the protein CASTASTRELFF.

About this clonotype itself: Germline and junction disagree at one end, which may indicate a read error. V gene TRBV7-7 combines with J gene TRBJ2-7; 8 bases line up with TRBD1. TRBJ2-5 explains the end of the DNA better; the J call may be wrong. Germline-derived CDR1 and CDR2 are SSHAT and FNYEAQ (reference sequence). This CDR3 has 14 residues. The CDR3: CASSQDREWETQYF. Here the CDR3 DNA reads TGTGCTAGCAGCCAGGACAGGGAATGGGAGACCCAGTACTTC.

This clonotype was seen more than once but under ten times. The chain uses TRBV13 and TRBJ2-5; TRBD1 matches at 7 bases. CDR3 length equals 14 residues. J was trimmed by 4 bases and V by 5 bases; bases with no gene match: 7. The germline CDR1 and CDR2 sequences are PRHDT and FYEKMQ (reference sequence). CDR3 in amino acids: CASSARTGVETQYF. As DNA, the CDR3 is TGTGCCAGCAGCGCTCGGACAGGTGTAGAGACCCAGTACTTC.

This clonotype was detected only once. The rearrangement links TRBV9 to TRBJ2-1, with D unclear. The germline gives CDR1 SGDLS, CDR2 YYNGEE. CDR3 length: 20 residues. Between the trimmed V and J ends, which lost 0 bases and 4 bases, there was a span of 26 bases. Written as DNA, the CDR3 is TGTGCCAGCAGCGTAGGAACCTTTAACCGGGTTTCGCAAGATTACAATGAGCAGTTCTTC. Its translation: CASSVGTFNRVSQDYNEQFF.

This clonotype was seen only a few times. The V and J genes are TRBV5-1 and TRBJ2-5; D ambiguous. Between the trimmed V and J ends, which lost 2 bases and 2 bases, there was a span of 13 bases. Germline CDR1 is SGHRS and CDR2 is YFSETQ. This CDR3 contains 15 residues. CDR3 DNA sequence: TGCGCCAGCAGCTTCGGACCAGCCTTACAAGAGACCCAGTACTTC. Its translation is CASSFGPALQETQYF.

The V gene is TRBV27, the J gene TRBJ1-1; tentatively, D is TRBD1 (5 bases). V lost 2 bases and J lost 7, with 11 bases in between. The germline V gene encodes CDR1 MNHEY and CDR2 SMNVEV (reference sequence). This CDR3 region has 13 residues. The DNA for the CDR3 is TGTGCCAGCAGTTTACAAGACAGTTTTGAAGCTTTCTTT. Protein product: CASSLQDSFEAFF.

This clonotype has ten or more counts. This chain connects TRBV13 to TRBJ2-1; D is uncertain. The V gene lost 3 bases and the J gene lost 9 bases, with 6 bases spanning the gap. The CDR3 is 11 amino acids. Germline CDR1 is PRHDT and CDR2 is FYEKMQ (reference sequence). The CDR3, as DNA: TGTGCCAGCAGCTTTGGCGGTGAGCAGTTCTTC. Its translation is CASSFGGEQFF.

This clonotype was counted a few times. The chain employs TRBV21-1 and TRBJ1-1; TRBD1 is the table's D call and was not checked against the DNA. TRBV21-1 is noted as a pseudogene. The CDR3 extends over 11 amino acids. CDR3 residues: CASTKTGRAFF. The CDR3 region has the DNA TGTGCCAGCACAAAGACAGGGAGGGCTTTCTTT.

The CDR3 DNA sequence: TGTGCCATCAGTGATGGCGGGTCCGGGGAGCTGTTTTTT. Translated, it gives CAISDGGSGELFF. The rearrangement links TRBV10-3 to TRBJ2-2; TRBD2 is a possible D gene (5 bases). Germline V gene lookup returns CDR1 ENHRY and CDR2 SYGVKD. The CDR3 sequence is 13 residues long. V was clipped by 3 bases and J by 6 bases, with 8 bases between them.